Listed below are T cell receptor beta chains from one sample, sequenced in a study of beta chain features in type 1 diabetes. The table came from immunoSEQ multiplex PCR; TCRdb's copy has only in-frame clones and leaves some out. The sample lists under 250,000 clones, around 9.9% occurring once. The specimen was central memory CD4+ T cells from blood. All receptors come from a man aged 18 to 30 in good health. The CDR3 runs from the conserved cysteine through the conserved F or W. The D gene is left open where the match is weak. The size of a clone is reported for some rows only, either as once, few or many, or as a class for expanded clones.

J,size,V,D,DNA,CDR3
TRBJ2-5,NA,TRBV19,TRBD2,TGTGCCAGTAGTACATCCGGGAGGAAGGAGACCCAGTACTTC,CASSTSGRKETQYF
TRBJ2-7,few,TRBV4-1,TRBD2,TGCGCCAGCAGTGAGGGACTAGCGGACACCTACGAGCAGTACTTC,CASSEGLADTYEQYF
TRBJ2-3,NA,TRBV5-1,TRBD1,TGCGCCAGCAGCCTGTCTACAGGGGGCGGCACAGATACGCAGTATTTT,CASSLSTGGGTDTQYF
TRBJ2-7,few,TRBV7-2,TRBD2,TGTGCCAGCAGCTTAGGAGCTAGCGGGAGGTCTATGCACTTC,CASSLGASGRSMHF
TRBJ2-7,few,TRBV7-3,NA,TGTGCCAGCAGCTTAATCGCAGGGGAGCAGTACTTC,CASSLIAGEQYF
TRBJ1-5,few,TRBV7-9,NA,TGTGCCAGCAGCTCAGAATCCAGGGGCAATCAGCCCCAGCATTTT,CASSSESRGNQPQHF
TRBJ2-5,NA,TRBV9,NA,TGTGCCAGCAGCCCCAGCGAGGGGGGCCCTTGGGAGACCCAGTACTTC,CASSPSEGGPWETQYF
TRBJ2-7,NA,TRBV7-9,NA,TGTGCCAGCAGCTTACCGGGACTGAGTACCTACGAGCAGTACTTC,CASSLPGLSTYEQYF
TRBJ1-2,few,TRBV19,NA,TGTGCCAGTACCACCGAGGAGGCATATGGCTACACCTTC,CASTTEEAYGYTF
TRBJ2-3,NA,TRBV9,TRBD2,TGTGCCAGCAGCGCTAGCGGGACCCGGACAGATACGCAGTATTTT,CASSASGTRTDTQYF
TRBJ1-2,few,TRBV6-6,NA,TGTGCCAGCTCTCAAAGTCGTGTAGCGACTGGCTACACCTTC,CASSQSRVATGYTF
TRBJ1-2,few,TRBV20-1,NA,TGCAGTGCTGGGGCCCTCTATGGCTACACCTTC,CSAGALYGYTF
TRBJ2-5,NA,TRBV10-3,TRBD1,TGTGCCATCAGTGGGACAGGGTCCGAGACCCAGTACTTC,CAISGTGSETQYF
TRBJ2-3,NA,TRBV28,TRBD2,TGTGCCAGTGGCGGGAGGGCCCCAGATACGCAGTATTTT,CASGGRAPDTQYF
TRBJ2-3,few,TRBV5-1,TRBD2,TGCGCCAGCAGTGATGTAGCGGGAGGGTCGGGGCATACGCAGTATTTT,CASSDVAGGSGHTQYF
TRBJ2-1,few,TRBV30,NA,TGTGCCTGGAGTCGACTAGTTTTCAACAATGAGCAGTTCTTC,CAWSRLVFNNEQFF
TRBJ1-2,few,TRBV25-1,TRBD1,TGTGCCAGCAGACCCAGGGGGGACTATGGCTACACCTTC,CASRPRGDYGYTF
TRBJ1-3,few,TRBV18,TRBD1,TGTGCCAGCTCACCAACCGGGACAGGCTCCCGGGGGTACACCATATATTTT,CASSPTGTGSRGYTIYF
TRBJ2-5,few,TRBV9,TRBD1,TGTGCCAGCAGCGCGACAGGGGACCAAGAGACCCAGTACTTC,CASSATGDQETQYF
TRBJ2-7,NA,TRBV7-9,TRBD2,TGTGCCAGCAGTTCGCCGACTAGCGCCTCCTACGAGCAGTACTTC,CASSSPTSASYEQYF
TRBJ2-7,NA,TRBV6-1,NA,TGTGCCAGCAAGGAAGGTCCGGGTGCCTACGAGCAGTACTTC,CASKEGPGAYEQYF
TRBJ2-5,NA,TRBV6-5,NA,TGTGCCAGCAATCGTAGAGGACAAGAGACCCAGTACTTC,CASNRRGQETQYF
TRBJ2-7,NA,TRBV11-2,NA,TGTGCCAGCAGTTGGACAGGGAGGGGATTCTACGAGCAGTACTTC,CASSWTGRGFYEQYF
TRBJ2-3,few,TRBV2,NA,TGTGCCAGCGGGAGCGGTTCGGGAGATACGCAGTATTTT,CASGSGSGDTQYF
TRBJ2-7,once,TRBV5-1,NA,TGCGCCAGCAGCTTGGACCAGACCTACGAGCAGTACTTC,CASSLDQTYEQYF